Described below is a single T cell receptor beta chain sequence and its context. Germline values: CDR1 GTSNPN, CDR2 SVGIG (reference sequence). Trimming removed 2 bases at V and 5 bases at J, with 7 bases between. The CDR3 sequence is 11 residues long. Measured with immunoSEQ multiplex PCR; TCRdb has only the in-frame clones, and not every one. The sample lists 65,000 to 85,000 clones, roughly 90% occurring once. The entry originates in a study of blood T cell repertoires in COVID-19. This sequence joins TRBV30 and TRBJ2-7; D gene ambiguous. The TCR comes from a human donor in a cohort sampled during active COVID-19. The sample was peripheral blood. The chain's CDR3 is CAWSPRDEQYF. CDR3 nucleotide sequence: TGTGCCTGGAGTCCCCGGGACGAGCAGTACTTC.